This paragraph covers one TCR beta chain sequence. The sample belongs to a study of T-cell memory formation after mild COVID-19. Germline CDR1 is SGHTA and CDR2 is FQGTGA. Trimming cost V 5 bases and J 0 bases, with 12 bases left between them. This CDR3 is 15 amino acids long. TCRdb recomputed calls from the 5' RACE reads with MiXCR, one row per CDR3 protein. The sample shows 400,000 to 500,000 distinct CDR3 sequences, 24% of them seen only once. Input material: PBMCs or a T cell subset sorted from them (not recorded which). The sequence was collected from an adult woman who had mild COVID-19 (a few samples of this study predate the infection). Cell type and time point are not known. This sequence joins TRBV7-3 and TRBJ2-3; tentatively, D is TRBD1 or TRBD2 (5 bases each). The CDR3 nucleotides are TGTGCCAGCAGCCCAGGGTCGGGAAGCACAGATACGCAGTATTTT. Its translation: CASSPGSGSTDTQYF. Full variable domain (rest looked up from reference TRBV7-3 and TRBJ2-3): GAGVSQTPSNKVTEKGKYVELRCDPISGHTALYWYRQSLGQGPEFLIYFQGTGAADDSGLPNDRFFAVRPEGSVSTLKIQRTERGDSAVYLCASSPGSGSTDTQYFGPGTRLTVL.